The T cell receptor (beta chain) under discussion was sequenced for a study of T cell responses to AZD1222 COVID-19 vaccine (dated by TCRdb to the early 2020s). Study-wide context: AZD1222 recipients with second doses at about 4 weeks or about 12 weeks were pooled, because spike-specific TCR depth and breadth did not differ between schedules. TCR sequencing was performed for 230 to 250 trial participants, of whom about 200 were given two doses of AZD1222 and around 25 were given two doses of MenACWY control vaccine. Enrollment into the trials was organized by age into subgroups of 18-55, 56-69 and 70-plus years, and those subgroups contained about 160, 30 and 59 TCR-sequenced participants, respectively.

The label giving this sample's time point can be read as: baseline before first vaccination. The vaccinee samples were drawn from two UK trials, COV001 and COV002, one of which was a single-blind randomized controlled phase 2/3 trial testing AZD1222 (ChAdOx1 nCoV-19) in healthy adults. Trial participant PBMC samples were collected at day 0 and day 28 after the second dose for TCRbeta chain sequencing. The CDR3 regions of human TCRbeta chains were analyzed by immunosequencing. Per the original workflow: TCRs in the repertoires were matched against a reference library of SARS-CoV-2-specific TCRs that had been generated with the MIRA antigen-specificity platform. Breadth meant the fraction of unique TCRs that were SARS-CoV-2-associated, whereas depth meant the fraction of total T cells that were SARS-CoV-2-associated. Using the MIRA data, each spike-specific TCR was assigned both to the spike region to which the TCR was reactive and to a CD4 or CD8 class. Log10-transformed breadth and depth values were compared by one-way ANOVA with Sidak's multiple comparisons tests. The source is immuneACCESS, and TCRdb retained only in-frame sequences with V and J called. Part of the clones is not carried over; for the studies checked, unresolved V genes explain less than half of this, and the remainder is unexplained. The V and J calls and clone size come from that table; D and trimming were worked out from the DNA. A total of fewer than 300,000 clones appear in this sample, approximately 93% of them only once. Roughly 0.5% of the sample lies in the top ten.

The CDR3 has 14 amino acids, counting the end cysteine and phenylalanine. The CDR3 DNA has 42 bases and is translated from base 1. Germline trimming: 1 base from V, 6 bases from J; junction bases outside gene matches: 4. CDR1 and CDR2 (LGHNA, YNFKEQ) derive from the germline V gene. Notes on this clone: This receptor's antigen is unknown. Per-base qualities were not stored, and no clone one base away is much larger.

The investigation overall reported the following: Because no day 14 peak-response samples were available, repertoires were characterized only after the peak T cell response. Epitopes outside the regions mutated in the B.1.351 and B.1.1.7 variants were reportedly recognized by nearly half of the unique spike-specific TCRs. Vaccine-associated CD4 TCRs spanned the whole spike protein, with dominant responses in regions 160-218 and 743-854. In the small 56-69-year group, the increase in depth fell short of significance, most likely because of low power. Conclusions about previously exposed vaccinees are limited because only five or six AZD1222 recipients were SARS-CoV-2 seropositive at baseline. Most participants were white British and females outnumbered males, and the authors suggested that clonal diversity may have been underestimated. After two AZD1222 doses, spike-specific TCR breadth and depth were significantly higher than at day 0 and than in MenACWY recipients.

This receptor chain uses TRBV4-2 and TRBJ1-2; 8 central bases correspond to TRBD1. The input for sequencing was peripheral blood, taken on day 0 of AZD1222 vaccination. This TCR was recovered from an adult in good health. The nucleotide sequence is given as TGTGCCAGCAGCCAAGGACAGGGGCCCGATGGCTACACCTTC. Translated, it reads CASSQGQGPDGYTF.